Presented here are 19 T cell receptor beta chains from one specimen sequenced in a study of blood T cells in healthy people across ages. It was with a sample-barcoded 5' primer and a J-beta primer mix that a second PCR of roughly 7 to 12 cycles was run. TCRdb reprocessed the 5' RACE reads via MiXCR and lists one record per CDR3 protein. Seen here are around 780,000 distinct CDR3 sequences, around 25% observed once, and the top ten hold over 2.5%. These data were likewise used in another study, on T cells of mothers and their children.

Sequenced material: blood. The source is a boy younger than 18 in good health.

In its sample, this clonotype was seen a few times. The V and J genes are TRBV7-2 and TRBJ2-7; D call uncertain. CDR3 length: 13 residues. CDR1 and CDR2 (germline): SGHTA, FQGNSA. V dropped 2 bases and J dropped 7 bases, with 12 bases sitting between them. The CDR3 region has the DNA TGTGCCAGCAGCTTACCGGCCTGGAAAGAGCAGTACTTC. Translating gives CASSLPAWKEQYF. Together with reference TRBV7-2 and TRBJ2-7, the CDR3 gives the full variable domain: GAGVSQSPSNKVTEKGKDVELRCDPISGHTALYWYRQSLGQGLEFLIYFQGNSAPDKSGLPSDRFSAERTGGSVSTLTIQRTQQEDSAVYLCASSLPAWKEQYFGPGTRLTVT.

V and J are TRBV18 and TRBJ2-5; 8 bases line up with TRBD1. V dropped 3 bases and J dropped 11; count of bases not matched to a gene: 17. CDR1 is KGHSH, CDR2 LQKENI, per germline. The CDR3 runs 16 residues. The CDR3 DNA follows: TGTGCCAGCTCACCGGACAGGGTTTGGTTTTACGAAGAGCAGTACTTC. This encodes CASSPDRVWFYEEQYF.

On this clonotype itself: One end of the junction varies from germline; a read error may be responsible. This chain uses TRBV12-5 with TRBJ2-5; D is unclear. The CDR3 covers 16 residues. Germline V gene sequence: CDR1 LGHNT, CDR2 FRNRAP. CDR3 protein: CASGLDGSPPRNEQLF. CDR3 bases: TGTGCTAGTGGTTTGGATGGGTCACCGCCTAGGAATGAGCAGCTCTTC.

J is TRBJ2-7 and V is TRBV7-2; TRBD2 aligns across 7 bases. The germline gives CDR1 SGHTA, CDR2 FQGNSA. This CDR3 has 13 amino acids. Trimming cost V 3 bases and J 2 bases; bases outside gene matches: 1. The DNA of the CDR3 is TGTGCCAGCAGCTTCGGGACTACCTACGAGCAGTACTTC. This codes for CASSFGTTYEQYF.

This chain uses TRBV29-1 with TRBJ2-1; D might be TRBD2 (5 bases). Trimming pared 6 bases from V and 8 bases from J, leaving 17 bases between. Germline loops: CDR1 SQVTM, CDR2 ANQGSEA. The CDR3 extends over 13 amino acids. The CDR3 loop is CSVSRTAGYEQFF. Here the CDR3 DNA reads TGCAGCGTCAGCCGGACCGCGGGCTATGAGCAGTTCTTC.

The genes are TRBV20-1 and TRBJ2-5, with TRBD2 identical over 12 bases. The germline V gene encodes CDR1 DFQATT and CDR2 SNEGSKA (reference sequence). Trimming at V came to 1 base and at J to 0 bases, leaving 0 bases not matched to a gene. This CDR3 region has 15 residues. The CDR3 sequence: CSARGLAGDQETQYF. CDR3 nucleotide sequence: TGCAGTGCTAGAGGACTAGCGGGGGACCAAGAGACCCAGTACTTC.

The rearrangement uses TRBV5-1 and TRBJ1-1; tentative D call: TRBD1 (5 bases). The CDR3 has 15 residues. Looked up from germline, CDR1 is SGHRS and CDR2 is YFSETQ. V lost 3 bases, J lost 4 bases, and 16 bases lay in between. The CDR3 loop reads CASSSRTPVGTEAFF. Here the CDR3 DNA reads TGCGCCAGCAGCTCCAGGACACCCGTGGGCACTGAAGCTTTCTTT.

This clonotype was counted only a few times. The rearrangement uses TRBV29-1 and TRBJ2-5; a possible D gene is TRBD1 (6 bases). The J call may not be correct, given that the DNA end is closer to TRBJ2-7. The CDR3 covers 14 residues. Germline lookup yields CDR1 SQVTM and CDR2 ANQGSEA. Here the CDR3 DNA reads TGCAGCGTTGAAGAACACAGGGCAGGCCGCGAGCAGTACTTC. Encoded protein: CSVEEHRAGREQYF.

The chain links TRBV4-1 to TRBJ1-1; no reliable D call. The CDR3 loop spans 13 amino acids. The ends were cut back, 4 bases at V and 3 bases at J, with 9 bases in the middle. CDR1 and CDR2 (germline): MGHRA, YSYEKL. CDR3 in DNA: TGCGCCAGCAGCCGACCACTCGACACTGAAGCTTTCTTT. Its translation: CASSRPLDTEAFF.

The V and J genes are TRBV19 and TRBJ1-5; no clear D gene. The CDR3 spans 15 residues. V was cut by 4 bases and J by 4 bases, with 14 bases left in between. Germline assignment: CDR1 LNHDA and CDR2 SQIVND (reference sequence). The CDR3 protein is CASSKGVGVNQPQHF. In nucleotides, the CDR3 is TGTGCCAGTAGTAAGGGAGTTGGGGTGAATCAGCCCCAGCATTTT.

The chain links TRBV5-1 to TRBJ2-5; TRBD1 matches at 8 bases. This CDR3 contains 16 residues. V dropped 7 bases and J dropped 2; count of bases not matched to a gene: 13. In germline, CDR1 is SGHRS, CDR2 YFSETQ. The CDR3, as DNA: TGCGCCAGCGCTCCTGACCGGGACAGGAGACAAGAGACCCAGTACTTC. It is translated as CASAPDRDRRQETQYF.

This rearrangement joins TRBV6-2 or TRBV6-3 to TRBJ2-2; no definite D call. The germline V and J ends were trimmed by 2 bases and 3 bases, with 10 bases remaining between them. Germline loops: CDR1 MNHEY, CDR2 SVGEGT. The CDR3 is made up of 15 amino acids. This chain's CDR3 is CASSYGQKDTGELFF. CDR3 sequence (DNA): TGTGCCAGCAGTTACGGGCAGAAGGACACCGGGGAGCTGTTTTTT.

The V and J genes are TRBV7-9 and TRBJ2-5; D call uncertain. V was trimmed by 5 bases and J by 7 bases, leaving 14 bases between them. The CDR3 is 13 residues long. Germline V gene data show CDR1 as SEHNR and CDR2 as FQNEAQ (reference sequence). The CDR3 coding sequence is TGTGCCAGCAGCCCGACCAAAACTGGGACCCAGTACTTC. Its translation: CASSPTKTGTQYF.

This chain connects TRBV2 to TRBJ1-6, with TRBD1 matching 10 bases. This CDR3 region has 15 residues. Germline V gene data show CDR1 as SNHLY and CDR2 as FYNNEI. The V gene end was trimmed by 3 bases and the J gene end by 6 bases; junction bases not matched to a gene: 2. Written as DNA, the CDR3 is TGTGCCAGCAGTGACCGGACAGGGGGTAATTCACCCCTCCACTTT. It codes for CASSDRTGGNSPLHF.

This clonotype appeared once. The rearrangement joins TRBV7-2 to TRBJ2-7; D gene ambiguous. Germline CDR1 and CDR2: SGHTA and FQGNSA. The CDR3 contains 16 residues. Trimming took 2 bases from V and 0 from J, leaving 14 bases between them. As DNA, the CDR3 is TGTGCCAGCAGCTTAATTAACCGGGCAGCCTCCTACGAGCAGTACTTC. Translation gives CASSLINRAASYEQYF. Looking up the rest from reference TRBV7-2 and TRBJ2-7 gives the full variable domain: GAGVSQSPSNKVTEKGKDVELRCDPISGHTALYWYRQSLGQGLEFLIYFQGNSAPDKSGLPSDRFSAERTGGSVSTLTIQRTQQEDSAVYLCASSLINRAASYEQYFGPGTRLTVT.

This clonotype qualifies as medium-sized. This rearrangement joins TRBV29-1 to TRBJ2-5; D perhaps matches TRBD2 (5 bases). In germline, CDR1 is SQVTM, CDR2 ANQGSEA. This CDR3 has 11 amino acids. The V end lost 4 bases, the J end lost 5 bases, and 8 bases lay between the germline ends. The CDR3 loop is CSVVTGETQYF. The CDR3 nucleotides read TGCAGCGTTGTTACGGGGGAGACCCAGTACTTC.

The chain joins TRBV28 to TRBJ2-5; 7 bases align to TRBD2. The CDR3 totals 19 residues. The V gene end was trimmed by 1 base and the J gene end by 0 bases; junction bases not matched to a gene: 14. The germline V gene encodes CDR1 MDHEN and CDR2 SYDVKM. The DNA for the CDR3 is TGTGCCAGCAGTTTATCCTCTATTTTAAGCGGGAAGTACCAAGAGACCCAGTACTTC. It is translated as CASSLSSILSGKYQETQYF.

This clonotype was recorded once. V usage is TRBV20-1 and J usage is TRBJ1-4; D not certain. Germline-derived CDR1 and CDR2 are DFQATT and SNEGSKA (reference sequence). CDR3 length: 13 amino acids. V shed 6 bases and J shed 5 bases, with 13 bases lying between them. CDR3 in amino acids: CSARRGFNEKLFF. In nucleotides, the CDR3 is TGCAGTGCCCGCAGAGGGTTCAATGAAAAACTGTTTTTT.

This clonotype has a handful of counts. V and J are TRBV5-6 and TRBJ2-5; perhaps D is TRBD1 or TRBD2 (5 bases each). V was pared by 5 bases and J by 0 bases, with 14 bases between. The CDR3 spans 15 residues. Germline CDR1 reads SGHDT; CDR2 reads YYEEEE. CDR3 coding DNA: TGTGCCAGCAGTATTCCTCAGGGACACCAAGAGACCCAGTACTTC. This gives the protein CASSIPQGHQETQYF.